This TCR beta chain derives from a study of T-cell reconstitution after alpha-beta-depleted transplantation in children. Deletions cut 1 base from V and 5 bases from J, with 14 bases between. Germline loops: CDR1 MGHRA, CDR2 YSYEKL. The CDR3 sequence is 16 residues long. Preparation of the TCRbeta library used unique molecular identifiers. A single record per CDR3 protein comes from TCRdb applying MiXCR to the PCR reads. This sample has 600,000 to 700,000 distinct CDR3 sequences; about an eighth occur once, and the top ten carry 0.65% to 0.9%. The origin of this receptor is a girl aged 2 to 10 with congenital amegakaryocytic thrombocytopenia, due to receive a stem cell transplant. The rearrangement joins TRBV4-1 to TRBJ1-4; the D is unclear. Sequencing was performed on PBMCs, taken before TCRalphabeta/CD19-depleted stem cell transplant. The CDR3 nucleotides read TGCGCCAGCAGCCAAGTTTTCGGCATGAAAAATGAAAAACTGTTTTTT. Translated: CASSQVFGMKNEKLFF.